This T cell receptor beta chain came from a study of blood T cells in healthy people across ages. Study-wide findings and caveats: Per million T cells, the diversity of TCR beta decreased roughly linearly as age advanced.

Turning to this clonotype: Its antigen remains unknown.

CDR1 is DFQATT, CDR2 SNEGSKA, per germline (reference sequence). V trimming: 2 bases; J trimming: 7 bases; junction bases outside the gene matches: 4. The CDR3 runs to 14 residues. There were at least 5.5 micrograms of total RNA extracted from every sample. Combining a sample-barcoded 5' primer with a J-beta primer mix, a second PCR ran for roughly 7 to 12 cycles. TCRdb recomputed calls from the 5' RACE reads with MiXCR, one row per CDR3 protein. The sample gives about 720,000 distinct CDR3 sequences, 22% of which show up once; less than 25% is in the top ten. Source material: blood. The clonotype originates from a man in his sixties or seventies in good health. The genes are TRBV20-1 and TRBJ2-2; 10 positions match TRBD2. The CDR3 is CSARSGTSVGELFF. The CDR3 bases are TGCAGTGCTAGATCCGGGACTAGCGTCGGGGAGCTGTTTTTT.